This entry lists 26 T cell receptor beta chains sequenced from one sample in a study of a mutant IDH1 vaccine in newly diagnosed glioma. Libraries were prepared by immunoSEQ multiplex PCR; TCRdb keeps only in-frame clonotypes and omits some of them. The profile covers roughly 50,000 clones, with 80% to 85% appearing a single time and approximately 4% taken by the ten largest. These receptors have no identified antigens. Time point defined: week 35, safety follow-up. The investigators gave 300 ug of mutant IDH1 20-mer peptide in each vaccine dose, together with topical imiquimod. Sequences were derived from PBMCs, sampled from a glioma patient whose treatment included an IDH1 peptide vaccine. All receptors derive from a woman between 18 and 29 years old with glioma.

Here the CDR3 reads CASRQGYEQYF. The CDR3 region has the DNA TGTGCCAGCAGGCAGGGCTACGAGCAGTACTTC. J is TRBJ2-7 and V is TRBV6-5, with a weak D call TRBD1 (5 bases). V was trimmed by 6 bases and J by 3 bases, leaving 6 bases between them. Germline V gives CDR1 MNHEY, CDR2 SVGAGI. There are 11 residues in the CDR3.

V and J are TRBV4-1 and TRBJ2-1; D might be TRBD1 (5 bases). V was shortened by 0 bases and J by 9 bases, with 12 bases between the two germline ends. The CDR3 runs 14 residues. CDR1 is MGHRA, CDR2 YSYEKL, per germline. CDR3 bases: TGCGCCAGCAGCCAAGAAGGTAGGGGTATTGAGCAGTTCTTC. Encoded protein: CASSQEGRGIEQFF.

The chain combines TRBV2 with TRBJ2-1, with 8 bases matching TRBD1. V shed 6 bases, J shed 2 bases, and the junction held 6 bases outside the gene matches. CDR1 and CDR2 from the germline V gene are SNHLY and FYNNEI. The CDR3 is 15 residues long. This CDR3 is CASRLRDRPYNEQFF. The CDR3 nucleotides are TGTGCCAGCAGACTCCGGGACAGGCCCTACAATGAGCAGTTCTTC.

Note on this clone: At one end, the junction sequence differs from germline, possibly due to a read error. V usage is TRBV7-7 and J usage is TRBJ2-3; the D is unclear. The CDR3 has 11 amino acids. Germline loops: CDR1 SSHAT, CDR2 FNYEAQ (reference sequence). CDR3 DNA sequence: TGTGCTAGCAGCGCAGGAGATACGCAGTATTTT. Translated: CASSAGDTQYF.

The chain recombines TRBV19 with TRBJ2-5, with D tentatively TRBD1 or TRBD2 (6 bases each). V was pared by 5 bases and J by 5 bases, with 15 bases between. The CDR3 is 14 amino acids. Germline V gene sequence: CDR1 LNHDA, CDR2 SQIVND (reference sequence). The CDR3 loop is CASSVTGGKETQYF. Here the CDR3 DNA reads TGTGCCAGTAGTGTCACCGGGGGCAAGGAGACCCAGTACTTC.

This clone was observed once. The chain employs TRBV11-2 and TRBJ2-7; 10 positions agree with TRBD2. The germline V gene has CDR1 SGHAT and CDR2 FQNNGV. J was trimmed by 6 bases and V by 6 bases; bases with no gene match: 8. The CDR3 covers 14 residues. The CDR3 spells CASSPLAGEGEQYF. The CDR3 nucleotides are TGTGCCAGCAGTCCTCTAGCGGGAGAGGGCGAGCAGTACTTC. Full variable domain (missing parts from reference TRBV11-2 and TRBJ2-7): EAGVAQSPRYKIIEKRQSVAFWCNPISGHATLYWYQQILGQGPKLLIQFQNNGVVDDSQLPKDRFSAERLKGVDSTLKIQPAKLEDSAVYLCASSPLAGEGEQYFGPGTRLTVT.

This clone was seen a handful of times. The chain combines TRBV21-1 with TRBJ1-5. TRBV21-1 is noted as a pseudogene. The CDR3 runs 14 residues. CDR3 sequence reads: CANSGREISQPQHF. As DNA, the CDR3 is TGTGCCAACTCGGGACGCGAAATCAGTCAGCCCCAGCATTTT.

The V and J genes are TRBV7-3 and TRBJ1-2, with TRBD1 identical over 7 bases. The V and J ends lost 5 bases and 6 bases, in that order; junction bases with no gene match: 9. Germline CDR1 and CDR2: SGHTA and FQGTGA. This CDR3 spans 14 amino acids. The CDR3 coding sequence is TGTGCCAGCAGCCCCAGGGACAGCGGGGATGGCTACACCTTC. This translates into CASSPRDSGDGYTF. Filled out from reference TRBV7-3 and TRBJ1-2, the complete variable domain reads GAGVSQTPSNKVTEKGKYVELRCDPISGHTALYWYRQSLGQGPEFLIYFQGTGAADDSGLPNDRFFAVRPEGSVSTLKIQRTERGDSAVYLCASSPRDSGDGYTFGSGTRLTVV.

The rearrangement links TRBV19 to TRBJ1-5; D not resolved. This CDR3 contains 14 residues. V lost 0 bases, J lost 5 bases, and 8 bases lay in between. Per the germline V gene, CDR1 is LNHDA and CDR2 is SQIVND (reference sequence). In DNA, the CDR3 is TGTGCCAGTAGTATAGAAGGGTTCCATCAGCCCCAGCATTTT. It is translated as CASSIEGFHQPQHF.

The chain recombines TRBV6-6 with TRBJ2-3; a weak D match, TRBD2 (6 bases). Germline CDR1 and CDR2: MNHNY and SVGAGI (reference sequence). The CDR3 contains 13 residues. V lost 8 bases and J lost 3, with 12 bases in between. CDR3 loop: CASFGGLTDTQYF. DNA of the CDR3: TGTGCCAGCTTTGGGGGGTTGACAGATACGCAGTATTTT.

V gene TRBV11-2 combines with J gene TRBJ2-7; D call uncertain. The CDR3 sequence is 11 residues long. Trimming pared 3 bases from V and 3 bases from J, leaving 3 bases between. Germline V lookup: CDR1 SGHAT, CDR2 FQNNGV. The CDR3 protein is CASSFNYEQYF. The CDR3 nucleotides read TGTGCCAGCAGCTTCAACTACGAGCAGTACTTC. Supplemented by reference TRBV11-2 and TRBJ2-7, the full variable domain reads EAGVAQSPRYKIIEKRQSVAFWCNPISGHATLYWYQQILGQGPKLLIQFQNNGVVDDSQLPKDRFSAERLKGVDSTLKIQPAKLEDSAVYLCASSFNYEQYFGPGTRLTVT.

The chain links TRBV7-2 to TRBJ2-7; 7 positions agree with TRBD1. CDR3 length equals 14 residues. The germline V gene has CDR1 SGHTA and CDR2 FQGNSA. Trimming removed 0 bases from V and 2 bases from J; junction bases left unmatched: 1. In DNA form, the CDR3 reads TGTGCCAGCAGCTTAGCAGGGACAGCCTACGAGCAGTACTTC. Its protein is CASSLAGTAYEQYF.

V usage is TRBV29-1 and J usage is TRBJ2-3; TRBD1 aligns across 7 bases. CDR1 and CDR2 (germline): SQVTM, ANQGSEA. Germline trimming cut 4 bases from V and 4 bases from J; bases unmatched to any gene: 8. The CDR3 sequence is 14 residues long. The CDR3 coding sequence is TGCAGCGTTGTGATTAGGGACAGTTCAGATACGCAGTATTTT. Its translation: CSVVIRDSSDTQYF.

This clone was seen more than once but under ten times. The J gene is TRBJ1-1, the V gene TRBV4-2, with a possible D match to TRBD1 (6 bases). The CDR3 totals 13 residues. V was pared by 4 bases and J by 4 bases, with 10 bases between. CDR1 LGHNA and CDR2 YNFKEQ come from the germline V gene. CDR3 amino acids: CASSRGGGTEAFF. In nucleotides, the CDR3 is TGTGCCAGCAGCCGCGGAGGGGGCACTGAAGCTTTCTTT.

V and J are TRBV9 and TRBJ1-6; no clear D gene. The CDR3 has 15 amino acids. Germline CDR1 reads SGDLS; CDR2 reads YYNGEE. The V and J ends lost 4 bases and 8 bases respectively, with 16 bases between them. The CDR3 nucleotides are TGTGCCAGCAGCTCACAACCTTTGGTTGATTCACCCCTCCACTTT. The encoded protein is CASSSQPLVDSPLHF.

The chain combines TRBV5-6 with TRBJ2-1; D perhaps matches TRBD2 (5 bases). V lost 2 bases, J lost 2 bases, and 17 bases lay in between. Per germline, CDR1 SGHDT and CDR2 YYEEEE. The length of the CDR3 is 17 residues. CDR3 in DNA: TGTGCCAGCAGCTTAATTTTGTCGGAGGTTGCCTACAATGAGCAGTTCTTC. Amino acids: CASSLILSEVAYNEQFF.

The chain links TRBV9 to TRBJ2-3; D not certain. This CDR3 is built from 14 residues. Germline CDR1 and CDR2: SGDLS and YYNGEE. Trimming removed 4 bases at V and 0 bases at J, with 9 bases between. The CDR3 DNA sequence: TGTGCCAGCAGCCTGCAGGCTAGCACAGATACGCAGTATTTT. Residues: CASSLQASTDTQYF.

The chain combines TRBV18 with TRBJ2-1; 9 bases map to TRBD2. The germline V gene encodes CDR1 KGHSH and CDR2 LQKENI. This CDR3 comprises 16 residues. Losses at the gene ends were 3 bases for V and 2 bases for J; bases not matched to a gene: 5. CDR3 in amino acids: CASSPLAGLAYNEQFF. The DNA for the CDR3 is TGTGCCAGCTCACCTCTAGCGGGGTTAGCCTACAATGAGCAGTTCTTC.

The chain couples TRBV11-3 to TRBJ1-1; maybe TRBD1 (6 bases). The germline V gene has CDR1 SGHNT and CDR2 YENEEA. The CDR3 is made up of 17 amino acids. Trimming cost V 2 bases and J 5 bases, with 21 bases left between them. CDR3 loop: CASSLFGWRGGLTEAFF. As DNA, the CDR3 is TGTGCCAGCAGCTTATTTGGTTGGCGAGGGGGATTGACTGAAGCTTTCTTT.

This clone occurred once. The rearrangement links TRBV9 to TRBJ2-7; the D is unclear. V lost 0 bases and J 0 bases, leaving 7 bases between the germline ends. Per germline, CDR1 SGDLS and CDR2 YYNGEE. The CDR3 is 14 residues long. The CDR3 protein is CASSVVAVSYEQYF. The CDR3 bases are TGTGCCAGCAGCGTAGTGGCAGTCTCCTACGAGCAGTACTTC.

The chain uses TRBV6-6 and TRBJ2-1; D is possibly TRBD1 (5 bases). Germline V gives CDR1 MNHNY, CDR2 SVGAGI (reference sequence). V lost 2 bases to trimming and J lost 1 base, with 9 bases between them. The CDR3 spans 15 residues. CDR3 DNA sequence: TGTGCCAGCAGTTACCAGGGTCTTTCCTACAATGAGCAGTTCTTC. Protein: CASSYQGLSYNEQFF.

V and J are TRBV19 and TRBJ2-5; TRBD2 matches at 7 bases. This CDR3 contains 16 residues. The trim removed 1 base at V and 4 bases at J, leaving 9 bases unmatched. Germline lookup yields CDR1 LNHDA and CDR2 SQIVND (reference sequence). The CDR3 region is CASSIVRTRGGETQYF. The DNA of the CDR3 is TGTGCCAGTAGTATAGTGCGGACTAGGGGTGGAGAGACCCAGTACTTC.

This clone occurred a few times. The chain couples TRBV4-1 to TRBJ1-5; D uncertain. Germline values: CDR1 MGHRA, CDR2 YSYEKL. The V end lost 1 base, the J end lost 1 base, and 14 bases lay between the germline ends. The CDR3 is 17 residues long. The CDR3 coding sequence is TGCGCCAGCAGCCAAGCGACGAGGGCCCCAAGCAATCAGCCCCAGCATTTT. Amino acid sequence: CASSQATRAPSNQPQHF.

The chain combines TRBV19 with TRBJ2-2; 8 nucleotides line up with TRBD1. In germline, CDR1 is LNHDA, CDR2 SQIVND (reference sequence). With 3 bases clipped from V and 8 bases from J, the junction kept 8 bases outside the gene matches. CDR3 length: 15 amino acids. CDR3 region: CASSIGPDRAGELFF. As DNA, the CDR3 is TGTGCCAGTAGTATTGGCCCGGACAGGGCTGGGGAGCTGTTTTTT.

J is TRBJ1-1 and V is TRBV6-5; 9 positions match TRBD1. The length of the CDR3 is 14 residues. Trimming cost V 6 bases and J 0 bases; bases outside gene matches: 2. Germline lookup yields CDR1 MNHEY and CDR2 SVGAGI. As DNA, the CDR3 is TGTGCCAGCAGGACAGGGGGAGTGAACACTGAAGCTTTCTTT. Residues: CASRTGGVNTEAFF.

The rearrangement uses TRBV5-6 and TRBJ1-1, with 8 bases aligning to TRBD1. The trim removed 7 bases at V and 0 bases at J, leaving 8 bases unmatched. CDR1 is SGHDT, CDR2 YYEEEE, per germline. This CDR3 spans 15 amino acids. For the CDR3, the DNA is TGTGCCAGCCGCAGGGACAGGTCGATGAACACTGAAGCTTTCTTT. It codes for CASRRDRSMNTEAFF.